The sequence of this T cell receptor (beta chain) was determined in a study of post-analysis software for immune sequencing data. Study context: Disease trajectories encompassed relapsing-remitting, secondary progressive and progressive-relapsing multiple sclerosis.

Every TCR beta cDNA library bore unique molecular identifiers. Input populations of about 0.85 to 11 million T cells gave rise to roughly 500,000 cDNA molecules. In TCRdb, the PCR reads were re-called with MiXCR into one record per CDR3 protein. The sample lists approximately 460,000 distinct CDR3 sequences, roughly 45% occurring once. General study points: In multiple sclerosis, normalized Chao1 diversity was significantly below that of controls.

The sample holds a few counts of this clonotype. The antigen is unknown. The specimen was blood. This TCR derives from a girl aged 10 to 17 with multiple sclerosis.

CDR3 loop: CASSLASRETQYF. The CDR3 DNA follows: TGTGCCAGCAGTTTAGCCAGTCGAGAGACCCAGTACTTC. The rearrangement links TRBV12-3 or TRBV12-4 to TRBJ2-7; D remains ambiguous. TRBJ2-5 matches the DNA end more closely, so the J call is doubtful. The CDR3 loop spans 13 amino acids.